Below are 11 T cell receptor beta chains sequenced from a single sample in a study of T-cell reconstitution after alpha-beta-depleted transplantation in children. TCRbeta library construction was performed incorporating unique molecular identifiers. TCRdb re-analysed the PCR reads in MiXCR, keeping a single row per CDR3 protein. The sample records 550,000 to 800,000 distinct CDR3 sequences, under 15% being singletons. Sequencing used PBMCs, obtained before TCRalphabeta/CD19-depleted stem cell transplant. These receptors were collected from a girl aged 2 to 10 with congenital amegakaryocytic thrombocytopenia, due to receive a stem cell transplant.

The genes are TRBV5-6 and TRBJ2-2, with D possibly being TRBD1 (6 bases). The CDR3 has 14 residues. From germline, CDR1 is SGHDT and CDR2 YYEEEE. Trimming removed 6 bases from V and 1 base from J, with 10 bases in between. The CDR3 region is CASTSQGNTGELFF. Written as DNA, the CDR3 is TGTGCCAGCACCTCACAGGGGAACACCGGGGAGCTGTTTTTT.

This clonotype appeared many times. The chain employs TRBV5-1 and TRBJ2-3; TRBD1 matches 11 bases. Unmatched junction bases numbered 6, after V lost 4 bases and J lost 2 bases. The length of the CDR3 is 16 residues. Germline values: CDR1 SGHRS, CDR2 YFSETQ. The CDR3 region is CASSPQGQGDTDTQYF. DNA of the CDR3: TGCGCCAGCAGCCCCCAGGGACAGGGGGACACAGATACGCAGTATTTT.

The chain recombines TRBV20-1 with TRBJ1-1; no firm D call. The CDR3 extends over 14 amino acids. V lost 0 bases and J lost 5, with 13 bases in between. Per the germline V gene, CDR1 is DFQATT and CDR2 is SNEGSKA (reference sequence). The CDR3 sequence is CSARERTSGTEAFF. CDR3 nucleotide sequence: TGCAGTGCTAGAGAACGAACGTCCGGGACTGAAGCTTTCTTT.

V and J are TRBV5-1 and TRBJ2-7; no reliable D call. The CDR3 covers 17 residues. Germline loops: CDR1 SGHRS, CDR2 YFSETQ. V was cut by 5 bases and J by 2 bases, with 23 bases left in between. CDR3 in amino acids: CASRIGSVSSGPYEQYF. Here the CDR3 DNA reads TGCGCCAGCAGGATCGGTTCGGTCAGCTCTGGACCCTACGAGCAGTACTTC. Full variable domain (missing parts from reference TRBV5-1 and TRBJ2-7): KAGVTQTPRYLIKTRGQQVTLSCSPISGHRSVSWYQQTPGQGLQFLFEYFSETQRNKGNFPGRFSGRQFSNSRSEMNVSTLELGDSALYLCASRIGSVSSGPYEQYFGPGTRLTVT.

This clonotype showed up many times. V and J are TRBV10-3 and TRBJ2-7; tentatively, D is TRBD2 (5 bases). The CDR3 spans 14 residues. From germline, CDR1 is ENHRY and CDR2 SYGVKD. Deletions cut 6 bases from V and 1 base from J, with 13 bases between. The CDR3 region has the DNA TGTGCCATCAGGGAGGCCCCCATTTCCTACGAGCAGTACTTC. It translates to CAIREAPISYEQYF.

This clonotype was counted many times. The CDR3 DNA reads as TGTGCCAGCAGTTTAGACAGCCAAACGTACGAGCAGTACTTC. Protein: CASSLDSQTYEQYF. V gene TRBV12-3 or TRBV12-4 combines with J gene TRBJ2-7; D is uncertain. The CDR3 length is 14 residues. V lost 1 base and J 4 bases, leaving 11 bases between the germline ends.

This clonotype has a count of ten or more. CDR3 in amino acids: CASSYIGQGAGGYTF. The DNA of the CDR3 is TGCGCCAGCAGCTACATAGGACAGGGGGCCGGTGGCTACACCTTC. The rearrangement links TRBV5-1 to TRBJ1-2, with 11 bases aligning to TRBD1. This CDR3 spans 15 amino acids. The ends lost 3 bases at V and 7 bases at J; junction bases unmatched: 8. Germline V lookup: CDR1 SGHRS, CDR2 YFSETQ.

The rearrangement joins TRBV20-1 to TRBJ2-1; unclear D gene. This CDR3 has 15 amino acids. Germline V CDR1 and CDR2: DFQATT, SNEGSKA (reference sequence). V was trimmed by 3 bases and J by 5 bases, leaving 17 bases between them. The CDR3 DNA reads as TGCAGTGCTAGTCCTGCGAGTTGGGGAAACAATGAGCAGTTCTTC. Translated: CSASPASWGNNEQFF.

This clonotype was counted many times. The CDR3 loop reads CASSPLPGGGYNEQFF. The CDR3 DNA reads as TGTGCCAGCAGTCCGCTCCCGGGAGGGGGATACAATGAGCAGTTCTTC. The chain links TRBV27 to TRBJ2-1, with TRBD2 matching 8 bases. The CDR3 runs 16 residues. Germline-derived CDR1 and CDR2 are MNHEY and SMNVEV (reference sequence). After removal of 5 bases from V and 4 bases from J, the junction contained 10 bases not matched to a gene.

A few counts support this clonotype. The chain combines TRBV12-3 or TRBV12-4 with TRBJ1-1, with D unresolved. V was pared by 5 bases and J by 5 bases, with 15 bases between. The length of the CDR3 is 14 residues. This CDR3 is CASSRRSPGTEAFF. For the CDR3, the DNA is TGTGCCAGCAGTCGTCGGTCCCCGGGTACTGAAGCTTTCTTT.

The chain carries TRBV5-1 and TRBJ2-5; TRBD1 is a possible D gene (6 bases). V was cut by 3 bases and J by 3 bases, with 9 bases left in between. The CDR3 extends over 13 amino acids. The germline V gene encodes CDR1 SGHRS and CDR2 YFSETQ. The CDR3, as DNA: TGCGCCAGCAGCTACAAGGGGGAAGAGACCCAGTACTTC. Amino acid sequence: CASSYKGEETQYF. The full variable domain, in which reference TRBV5-1 and TRBJ2-5 provide the parts outside the CDR3, is KAGVTQTPRYLIKTRGQQVTLSCSPISGHRSVSWYQQTPGQGLQFLFEYFSETQRNKGNFPGRFSGRQFSNSRSEMNVSTLELGDSALYLCASSYKGEETQYFGPGTRLLVL.